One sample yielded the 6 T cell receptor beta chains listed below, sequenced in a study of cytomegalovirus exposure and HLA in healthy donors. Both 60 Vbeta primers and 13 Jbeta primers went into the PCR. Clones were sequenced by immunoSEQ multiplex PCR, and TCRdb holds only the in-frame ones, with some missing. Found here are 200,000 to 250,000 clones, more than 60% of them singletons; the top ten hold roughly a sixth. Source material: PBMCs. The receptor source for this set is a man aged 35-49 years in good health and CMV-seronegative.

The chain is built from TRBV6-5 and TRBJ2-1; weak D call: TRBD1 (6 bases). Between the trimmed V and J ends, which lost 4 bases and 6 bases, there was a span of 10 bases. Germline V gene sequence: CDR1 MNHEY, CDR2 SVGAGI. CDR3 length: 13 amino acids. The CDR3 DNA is TGTGCCAGCAGTTTTGGCAGGGGCAATGAGCAGTTCTTC. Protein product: CASSFGRGNEQFF.

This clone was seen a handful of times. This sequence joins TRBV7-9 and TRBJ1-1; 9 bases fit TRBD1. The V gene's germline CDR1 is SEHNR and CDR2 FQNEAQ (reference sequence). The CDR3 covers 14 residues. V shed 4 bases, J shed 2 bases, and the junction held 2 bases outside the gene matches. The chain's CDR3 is CASSWGQGNTEAFF. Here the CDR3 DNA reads TGTGCCAGCAGCTGGGGACAGGGTAACACTGAAGCTTTCTTT.

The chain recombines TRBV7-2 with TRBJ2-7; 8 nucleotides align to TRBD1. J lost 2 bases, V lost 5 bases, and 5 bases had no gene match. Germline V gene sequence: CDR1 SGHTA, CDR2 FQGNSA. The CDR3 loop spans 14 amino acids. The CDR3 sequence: CASSPGDRPYEQYF. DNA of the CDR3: TGTGCCAGCAGCCCGGGGGACAGGCCCTACGAGCAGTACTTC.

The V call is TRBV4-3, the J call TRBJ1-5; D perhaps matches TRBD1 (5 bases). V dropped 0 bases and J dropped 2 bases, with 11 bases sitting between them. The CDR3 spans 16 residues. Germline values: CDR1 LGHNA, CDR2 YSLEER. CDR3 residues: CASSQDSGDGNQPQHF. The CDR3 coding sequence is TGCGCCAGCAGCCAAGATTCGGGGGATGGCAATCAGCCCCAGCATTTT.

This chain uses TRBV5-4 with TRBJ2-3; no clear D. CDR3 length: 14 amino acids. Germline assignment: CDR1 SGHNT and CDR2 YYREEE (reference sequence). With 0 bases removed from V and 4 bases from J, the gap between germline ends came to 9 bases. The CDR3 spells CASSLGLSPDTQYF. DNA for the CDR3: TGTGCCAGCAGCTTGGGACTTTCCCCAGATACGCAGTATTTT. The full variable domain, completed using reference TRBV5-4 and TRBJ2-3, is ETGVTQSPTHLIKTRGQQVTLRCSSQSGHNTVSWYQQALGQGPQFIFQYYREEENGRGNFPPRFSGLQFPNYSSELNVNALELDDSALYLCASSLGLSPDTQYFGPGTRLTVL.

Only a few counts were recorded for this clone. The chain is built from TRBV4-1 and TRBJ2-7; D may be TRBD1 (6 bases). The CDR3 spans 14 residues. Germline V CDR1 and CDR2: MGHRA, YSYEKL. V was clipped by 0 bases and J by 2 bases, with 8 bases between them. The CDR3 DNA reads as TGCGCCAGCAGCCAAGATCAGGGGCCCTACGAGCAGTACTTC. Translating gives CASSQDQGPYEQYF.